These T cell receptor beta chains were read from a single sample in a study of blood T cell repertoires in COVID-19. Generated by immunoSEQ multiplex PCR, the TCRdb table keeps only in-frame clones and is missing some. Of 470,000 or so clones in the sample, around nine tenths are singletons; the top ten hold more than 4%. Sequencing was performed on peripheral blood. The source of these receptors is a woman in her twenties or thirties with acute or convalescent COVID-19. Both conserved end residues are part of each CDR3. A D gene is named only where the DNA matches it firmly. The size field is filled for only some rows; it gives once, few, many or a size class.

.,.,TRBV5-5,TRBJ1-5,CASSLVLGQPQHF,TGTGCCAGCAGCTTGGTTCTGGGCCAGCCCCAGCATTTT
.,TRBD1,TRBV6-6,TRBJ1-5,CASSYLQGEPQHF,TGTGCCAGCAGCTACCTACAGGGGGAACCCCAGCATTTT
.,.,TRBV6-5,TRBJ1-1,CASSYRRDTEAFF,TGTGCCAGCAGTTACCGGAGGGACACTGAAGCTTTCTTT
.,.,TRBV7-9,TRBJ1-2,CASSRGTTNYGYTF,TGTGCCAGCAGCCGTGGCACGACTAACTATGGCTACACCTTC
.,.,TRBV5-4,TRBJ2-3,CASSSRGTDTQYF,TGTGCCAGCAGCTCCCGGGGGACAGATACGCAGTATTTT
.,.,TRBV30,TRBJ1-1,CAETSGTEAFF,TGTGCCGAAACATCGGGGACTGAAGCTTTCTTT
.,TRBD1,TRBV5-6,TRBJ1-5,CASSLRQGGNQPQHF,TGTGCCAGCAGCTTGAGACAGGGGGGAAATCAGCCCCAGCATTTT
once,.,TRBV7-9,TRBJ1-2,CASSTTRSDYGYTF,TGTGCCAGCAGCACTACCCGGTCGGACTATGGCTACACCTTC
.,.,TRBV7-6,TRBJ2-5,CASSLKLGNQETQYF,TGTGCCAGCAGCTTAAAACTCGGGAATCAAGAGACCCAGTACTTC
.,.,TRBV3-1/TRBV3-2,TRBJ1-2,CASSQGARGIGYGYTF,TGTGCCAGCAGCCAAGGGGCCAGGGGAATAGGGTATGGCTACACCTTC
.,.,TRBV5-1,TRBJ1-4,CASSLGLELEKLFF,TGCGCCAGCAGCTTGGGCCTGGAGCTCGAAAAACTGTTTTTT
.,TRBD1,TRBV12-5,TRBJ2-2,CASGLSTGGHGELFF,TGTGCTAGTGGTTTATCTACAGGGGGCCACGGGGAGCTGTTTTTT
once,.,TRBV12-3/TRBV12-4,TRBJ2-1,CASSYYHANPQFF,TGTGCCAGCAGTTACTACCACGCCAATCCACAGTTCTTC
.,.,TRBV18,TRBJ2-3,CASSPLVGVEDTQYF,TGTGCCAGCTCACCACTAGTCGGAGTGGAGGATACGCAGTATTTT